The rows below give T cell receptor beta chains drawn from one sample of a study of cytomegalovirus exposure and HLA in healthy donors. Libraries were prepared by immunoSEQ multiplex PCR; TCRdb keeps only in-frame clonotypes and omits some of them. The sample carries some 120,000 clones, roughly 74% recorded once. Sequencing was carried out using PBMCs. These receptors were obtained from a woman between 45 and 60 years old in good health and CMV-seropositive. Both conserved end residues are part of each CDR3. D genes are given only for firm matches. Size values are once, few and many counts, or a class for expanded clones, and some rows have none.

V gene	J gene	D gene	clone size	CDR3 protein	CDR3 DNA
TRBV19	TRBJ1-2	TRBD1	.	CASSTDRAYGYTF	TGTGCCAGTAGTACAGACAGGGCCTATGGCTACACCTTC
TRBV5-1	TRBJ1-4	.	.	CASSLEWGGNEKLFF	TGCGCCAGCAGCTTGGAATGGGGGGGAAATGAAAAACTGTTTTTT
TRBV5-6	TRBJ1-5	TRBD1	.	CASSSGTGGDGNQPQHF	TGTGCCAGCAGCTCCGGGACAGGGGGCGATGGCAATCAGCCCCAGCATTTT
TRBV9	TRBJ2-1	TRBD2	once	CASSVDSGGVRGGWYNEQFF	TGTGCCAGCAGCGTAGATTCGGGGGGGGTTAGGGGTGGGTGGTACAATGAGCAGTTCTTC
TRBV5-4	TRBJ2-6	TRBD1	.	CASSRGGQGSSGANVLTF	TGTGCCAGCAGCCGGGGAGGACAGGGGAGCTCTGGGGCCAACGTCCTGACTTTC
TRBV30	TRBJ1-4	TRBD1	.	CAWKSTGTANEKLFF	TGTGCCTGGAAATCGACAGGGACTGCTAATGAAAAACTGTTTTTT
TRBV7-2	TRBJ2-7	TRBD2	.	CASSFSGGRGEQYF	TGTGCCAGCAGCTTTAGCGGGGGGCGGGGCGAGCAGTACTTC
TRBV6-5	TRBJ2-1	.	few	CASRTDSYNEQFF	TGTGCCAGCAGAACGGACAGTTACAATGAGCAGTTCTTC
TRBV5-1	TRBJ2-1	TRBD2	.	CASSPEVAGELFRDEQFF	TGCGCCAGCAGCCCGGAGGTAGCGGGGGAGTTATTTCGCGATGAGCAGTTCTTC
TRBV11-3	TRBJ2-7	.	.	CASSTVLGAYEQYF	TGTGCCAGCAGCACCGTATTAGGGGCCTACGAGCAGTACTTC
TRBV6-5	TRBJ2-7	.	once	CASSYDTGTPPYEQYF	TGTGCCAGCAGTTACGATACTGGGACACCTCCCTACGAGCAGTACTTC
TRBV19	TRBJ2-7	TRBD1	.	CATRQGRGEQYF	TGTGCCACTCGACAGGGTCGGGGCGAGCAGTACTTC
TRBV5-1	TRBJ2-3	TRBD1	.	CASSQDRAADTQYF	TGCGCCAGCAGCCAAGACAGGGCCGCAGATACGCAGTATTTT
TRBV6-1	TRBJ1-1	.	.	CASSERGTEAFF	TGTGCCAGCAGTGAAAGGGGCACTGAAGCTTTCTTT
TRBV19	TRBJ2-2	.	once	CASSAGYTGELFF	TGTGCCAGTAGTGCAGGGTACACCGGGGAGCTGTTTTTT
TRBV19	TRBJ1-6	.	few	CASSFLFSLLHF	TGTGCCAGTAGTTTTCTGTTTTCACTCCTCCACTTT
TRBV5-1	TRBJ2-5	TRBD2	.	CASSSQRGPGETQYF	TGCGCCAGCAGCTCCCAGCGGGGGCCGGGGGAGACCCAGTACTTC
TRBV19	TRBJ1-2	.	few	CASSYQGSGYTF	TGTGCCAGTAGTTACCAGGGGAGTGGCTACACCTTC